The clone carrying this T cell receptor beta chain was counted many times. Its target is not known. Sample time point: pre-sensitization, week 0. The sample's treatment: therapeutic diphenylcyclopropenone sensitization with weekly scalp DPC. How the authors handled the data: Per sample, the median was approximately 100,000 TCRs, with values from roughly 23,000 to 700,000. TCRdb re-called the RACE reads through MiXCR, storing one row per CDR3 protein. TCRdb, rather than the study authors, made the V and J calls. The table lists 35,000 to 50,000 distinct CDR3 sequences, roughly 10% of them singletons. The entry originates in a study of human T cells and chemical hapten exposure. General study results and limits: Counts of TCRs above 1 in 1000 frequency stayed unchanged with DPC sensitization.

The V gene's germline CDR1 is MNHNY and CDR2 SVGAGI (reference sequence). CDR3 length: 15 amino acids. With 3 bases clipped from V and 3 bases from J, the junction kept 5 bases outside the gene matches. The sequence was obtained from a man aged 25-40 years with alopecia areata. Some clones in this sample may be carry-over from other donors' samples. This sample comprised whole blood, obtained in connection with sensitization to the hapten diphenylcyclopropenone (DPC). The rearrangement links TRBV6-6 to TRBJ2-3, with 8 bases identical to TRBD2. CDR3 bases: TGTGCCAGCAGTTATGCGGGGGGTATTACAGATACGCAGTATTTT. Its protein is CASSYAGGITDTQYF.